This T cell receptor beta chain was sequenced in a study of low-dose radiotherapy and immunotherapy resistance in tumors. Looking at the study overall: Cohort 1 patients were irradiated with 0.5 Gy fractions every 2 weeks to 6.5 Gy total. Treatment of Cohort 2 consisted of 1 Gy per fraction every two weeks, amounting to 13 Gy over 26 weeks.

Time point of the sample: after trial treatment. Treatment denoted: LDRT plus nivolumab, ipilimumab, low-dose cyclophosphamide and aspirin (RACIN trial). In the RACIN dose-escalation trial, donors got nivolumab plus ipilimumab with aspirin, cyclophosphamide and radiotherapy. The CDR3 contains 13 residues. Germline V CDR1 and CDR2: SGHTS, YDEGEE. The germline V and J ends were trimmed by 1 base and 4 bases, with 7 bases remaining between them. First-strand cDNA relied on TRAV- and TRBV-specific primers spanning alpha and beta chains. For amplifying TCRs, the PCR ran for around 20 cycles with Phusion, which was used together with a constant-region primer and the adapter on the V primers. In vitro transcription amplified the mRNA that had been isolated. TCRdb recomputed calls from the reads with MiXCR, one row per CDR3 protein. This table holds about 30,000 distinct CDR3 sequences, about half found once.

Concerning this clonotype itself: Since a far larger clone is one base different, this is likely a read error.

This material consisted of PBMCs, taken after low-dose radiotherapy plus immunotherapy. The rearrangement joins TRBV5-8 to TRBJ2-3; D is unclear. This receptor was obtained from a male donor with gallbladder cancer. The CDR3 coding sequence is TGTGCCAGCAGCTTGACTTCCTCAGATACGCAGTATTTT. Its protein is CASSLTSSDTQYF.